This section outlines one T cell receptor beta chain sequence together with its context. This clonotype was detected many times. This receptor's antigen is unknown. Base qualities are not at hand, and no much larger clone is one base apart. This entry comes from a study of T-cell reconstitution after alpha-beta-depleted transplantation in children (dated by TCRdb to about 2016). A note on the overall study: The study quantitatively tracked T-cell immune reconstitution after TCRalphabeta/CD19-depleted allogeneic hematopoietic cell transplantation in children using TCR repertoire profiling.

Between the V and J ends, shortened by 6 bases and 0 bases respectively, the junction contains 12 bases. Taken from the germline V gene, the CDR1 and CDR2 loops are MNHNS and SASEGT. The CDR3, from cysteine to phenylalanine, totals 15 residues. CDR3 DNA only is kept here, 45 bases in frame from base 1. Library construction relied on PCR. Sequencing was performed on an Illumina HiSeq 2500. TCR libraries were prepared with molecular barcoding, using unique molecular identifiers to normalize TCRbeta repertoire quantification. TCRdb took the public reads, trimmed them with fastp at Q25, ran MiXCR for clone calling and kept in-frame beta chains. Records with the same CDR3 protein are collapsed into one entry carrying the most frequent genes and DNA. The sample records 640,000 or so distinct CDR3 sequences, approximately 15% of which are singletons. Jointly, the top ten make up 1.1% of the sample.

The chain employs TRBV6-1 and TRBJ2-1; too little of a D gene remains to name it. The material sequenced was PBMCs from the stem cell graft donor, taken from the stem cell graft. This sequence originates from a human donor who donated a stem cell graft to a child with acute myeloid leukemia. At the DNA level, the sequence is TGTGCCAGCAGCCCCCTTTCCAGCTCCTACAATGAGCAGTTCTTC. Translated, it reads CASSPLSSSYNEQFF.